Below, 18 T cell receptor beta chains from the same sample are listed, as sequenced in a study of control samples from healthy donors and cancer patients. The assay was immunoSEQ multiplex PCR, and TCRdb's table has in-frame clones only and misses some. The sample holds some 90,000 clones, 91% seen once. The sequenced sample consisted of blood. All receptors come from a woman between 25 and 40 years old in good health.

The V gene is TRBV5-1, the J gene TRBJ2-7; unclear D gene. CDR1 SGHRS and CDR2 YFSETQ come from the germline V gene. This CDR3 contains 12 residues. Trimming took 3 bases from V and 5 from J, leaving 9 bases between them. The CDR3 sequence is CASSWGAHEQYF. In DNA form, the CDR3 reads TGCGCCAGCAGCTGGGGTGCCCACGAGCAGTACTTC.

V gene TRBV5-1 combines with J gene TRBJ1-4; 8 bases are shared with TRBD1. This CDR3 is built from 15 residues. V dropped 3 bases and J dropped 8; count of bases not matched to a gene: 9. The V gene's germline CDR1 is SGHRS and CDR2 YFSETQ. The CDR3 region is CASSSSTGAGEKLFF. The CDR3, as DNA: TGCGCCAGCAGCTCCTCGACAGGGGCAGGGGAAAAACTGTTTTTT.

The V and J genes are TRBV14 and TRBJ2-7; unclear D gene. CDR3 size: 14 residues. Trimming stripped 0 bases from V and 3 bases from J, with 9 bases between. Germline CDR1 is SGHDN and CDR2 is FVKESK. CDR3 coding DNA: TGTGCCAGCAGCCAAGAGGGGATCGTCTACGAGCAGTACTTC. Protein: CASSQEGIVYEQYF.

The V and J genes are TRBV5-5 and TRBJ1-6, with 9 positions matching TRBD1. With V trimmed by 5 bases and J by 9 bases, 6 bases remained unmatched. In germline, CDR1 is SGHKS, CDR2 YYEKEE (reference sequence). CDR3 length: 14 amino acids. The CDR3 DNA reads TGTGCCAGCAGATGGACAGGGGAGGGTTCACCCCTCCACTTT. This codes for CASRWTGEGSPLHF.

DNA for the CDR3: TGTGCCAGCAGCCATGGGCAGGGGGCGACTGAAGCTTTCTTT. Protein product: CASSHGQGATEAFF. This chain uses TRBV3-1 (or the pseudogene TRBV3-2) with TRBJ1-1; 8 bases align to TRBD1. Per the germline V gene, CDR1 is LGHDT and CDR2 is YNNKEL (reference sequence). CDR3 size: 14 residues. J lost 5 bases, V lost 3 bases, and 5 bases had no gene match.

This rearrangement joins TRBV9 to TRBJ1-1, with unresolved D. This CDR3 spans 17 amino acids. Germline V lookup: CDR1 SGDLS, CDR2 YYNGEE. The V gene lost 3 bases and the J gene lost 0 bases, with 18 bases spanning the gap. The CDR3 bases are TGTGCCAGCAGCGCGGCTCTGGAAGCACGGGTGAACACTGAAGCTTTCTTT. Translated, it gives CASSAALEARVNTEAFF. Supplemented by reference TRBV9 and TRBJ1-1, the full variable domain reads DSGVTQTPKHLITATGQRVTLRCSPRSGDLSVYWYQQSLDQGLQFLIQYYNGEERAKGNILERFSAQQFPDLHSELNLSSLELGDSALYFCASSAALEARVNTEAFFGQGTRLTVV.

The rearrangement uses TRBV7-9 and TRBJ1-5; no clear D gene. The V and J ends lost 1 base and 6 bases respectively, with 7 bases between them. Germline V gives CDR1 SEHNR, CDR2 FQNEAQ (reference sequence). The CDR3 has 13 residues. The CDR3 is CASSLEEAQPQHF. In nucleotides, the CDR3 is TGTGCCAGCAGCTTAGAGGAAGCTCAGCCCCAGCATTTT.

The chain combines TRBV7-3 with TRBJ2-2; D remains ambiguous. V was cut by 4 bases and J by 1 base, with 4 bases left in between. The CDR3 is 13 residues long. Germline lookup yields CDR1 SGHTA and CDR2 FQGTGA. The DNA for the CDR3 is TGTGCCAGCAGCTGGGAGAACACCGGGGAGCTGTTTTTT. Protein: CASSWENTGELFF.

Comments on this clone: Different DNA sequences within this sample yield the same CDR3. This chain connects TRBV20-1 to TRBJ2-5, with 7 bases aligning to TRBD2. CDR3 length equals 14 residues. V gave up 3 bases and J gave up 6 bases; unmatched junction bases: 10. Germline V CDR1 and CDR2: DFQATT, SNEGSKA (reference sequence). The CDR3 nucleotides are TGCAGTGCTAGTATAACGAGCGGGGTAAAGACCCAGTACTTC. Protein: CSASITSGVKTQYF.

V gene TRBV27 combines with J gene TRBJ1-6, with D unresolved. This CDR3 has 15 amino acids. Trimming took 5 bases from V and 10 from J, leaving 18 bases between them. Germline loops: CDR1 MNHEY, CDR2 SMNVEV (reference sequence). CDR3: CASSLLGSLESPLHF. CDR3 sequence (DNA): TGTGCCAGCAGTCTGCTCGGTAGTTTAGAATCACCCCTCCACTTT.

The CDR3 loop is CAWSPGLYGYTF. CDR3 DNA sequence: TGTGCCTGGAGTCCAGGGCTCTATGGCTACACCTTC. The chain combines TRBV30 with TRBJ1-2; D might be TRBD1 (5 bases). Deletions cut 2 bases from V and 4 bases from J, with 8 bases between. This CDR3 comprises 12 residues. Germline V CDR1 and CDR2: GTSNPN, SVGIG (reference sequence).

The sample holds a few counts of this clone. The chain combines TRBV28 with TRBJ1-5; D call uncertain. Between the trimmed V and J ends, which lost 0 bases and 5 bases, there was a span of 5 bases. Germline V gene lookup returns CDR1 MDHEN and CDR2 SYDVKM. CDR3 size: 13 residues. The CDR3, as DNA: TGTGCCAGCAGTTTATGGGCCGATCAGCCCCAGCATTTT. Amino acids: CASSLWADQPQHF.

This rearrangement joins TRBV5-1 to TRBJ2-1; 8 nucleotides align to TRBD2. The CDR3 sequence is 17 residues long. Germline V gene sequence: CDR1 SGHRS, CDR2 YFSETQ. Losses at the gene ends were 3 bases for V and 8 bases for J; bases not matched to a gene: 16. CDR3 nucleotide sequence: TGCGCCAGCAGCTCATCGGGACTAGGGGTTTATCGGGATGAGCAGTTCTTC. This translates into CASSSSGLGVYRDEQFF.

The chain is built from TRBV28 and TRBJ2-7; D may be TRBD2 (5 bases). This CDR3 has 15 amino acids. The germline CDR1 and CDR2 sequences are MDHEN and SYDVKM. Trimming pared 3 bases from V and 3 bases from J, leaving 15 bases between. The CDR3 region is CASSFTPGNIYEQYF. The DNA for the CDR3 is TGTGCCAGCAGTTTTACACCGGGGAACATCTACGAGCAGTACTTC.

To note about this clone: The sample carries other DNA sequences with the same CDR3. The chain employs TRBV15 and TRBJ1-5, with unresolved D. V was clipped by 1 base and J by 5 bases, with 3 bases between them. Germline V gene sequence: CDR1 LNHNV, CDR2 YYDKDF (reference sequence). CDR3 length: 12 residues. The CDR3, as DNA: TGTGCCACCAGCAGAGTTTATCAGCCCCAGCATTTT. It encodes CATSRVYQPQHF.

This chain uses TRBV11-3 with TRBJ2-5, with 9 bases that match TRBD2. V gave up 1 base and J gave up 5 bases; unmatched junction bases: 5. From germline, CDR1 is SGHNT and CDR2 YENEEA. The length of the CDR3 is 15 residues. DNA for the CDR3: TGTGCCAGCAGCTTAGGTACTAGCGGGCCTGAGACCCAGTACTTC. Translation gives CASSLGTSGPETQYF.

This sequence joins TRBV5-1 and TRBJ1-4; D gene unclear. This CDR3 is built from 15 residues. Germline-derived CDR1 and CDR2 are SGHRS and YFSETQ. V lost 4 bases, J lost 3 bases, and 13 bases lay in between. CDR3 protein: CASSLPSSSNEKLFF. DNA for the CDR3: TGCGCCAGCAGCCTCCCATCATCCTCTAATGAAAAACTGTTTTTT.

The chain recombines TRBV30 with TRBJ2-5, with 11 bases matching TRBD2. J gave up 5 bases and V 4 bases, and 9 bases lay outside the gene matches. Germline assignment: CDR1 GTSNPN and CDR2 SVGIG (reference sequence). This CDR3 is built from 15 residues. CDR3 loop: CAWIQLAGVGETQYF. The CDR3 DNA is TGTGCCTGGATCCAACTAGCGGGAGTGGGGGAGACCCAGTACTTC.